These 10 T cell receptor beta chains were sequenced from one sample in a study of T cells after yellow fever vaccination. TCRdb itself ran the 5' RACE reads through MiXCR, one entry per CDR3 protein. The sample consists of over 300,000 distinct CDR3 sequences, approximately 3.9% of them appearing once. The sample consisted of PBMCs, taken on the day of the yellow fever booster vaccination. Every receptor here comes from a man aged 18 to 35 who received the YFV17D yellow fever vaccine.

This rearrangement joins TRBV11-3 to TRBJ2-7; D is tentatively TRBD1 or TRBD2 (5 bases each). Germline CDR1 is SGHNT and CDR2 is YENEEA. The CDR3 is 15 residues long. Trimming removed 5 bases at V and 0 bases at J, with 14 bases between. The CDR3 reads CASSPGTLSSYEQYF. In DNA form, the CDR3 reads TGTGCCAGCAGCCCCGGGACGTTAAGCTCCTACGAGCAGTACTTC. Using reference TRBV11-3 and TRBJ2-7 for the parts outside the CDR3, the full variable domain is EAGVVQSPRYKIIEKKQPVAFWCNPISGHNTLYWYLQNLGQGPELLIRYENEEAVDDSQLPKDRFSAERLKGVDSTLKIQPAELGDSAVYLCASSPGTLSSYEQYFGPGTRLTVT.

This sequence joins TRBV5-5 and TRBJ2-2; D ambiguous. Germline V gene data show CDR1 as SGHKS and CDR2 as YYEKEE (reference sequence). V was pared by 2 bases and J by 1 base, with 15 bases between. The CDR3 loop spans 17 amino acids. The CDR3: CASSFYRPALNTGELFF. Here the CDR3 DNA reads TGTGCCAGCAGCTTCTATCGGCCCGCCCTGAACACCGGGGAGCTGTTTTTT.

Regarding this clonotype: A much larger clonotype is one base distant, so this may be a read error. The chain has TRBV7-2 and TRBJ2-3; D possibly corresponds to TRBD1 (5 bases). Germline lookup yields CDR1 SGHTA and CDR2 FQGNSA. CDR3 length equals 16 residues. CDR3 coding DNA: TGTGCCAGCAGTCGTAAACCAGGGCTTGAGACAGCTACGCAGTATTTT. Its translation: CASSRKPGLETATQYF.

This clonotype was counted between two and nine times. The chain uses TRBV5-1 and TRBJ2-1; 12 bases match TRBD2. Unmatched junction bases numbered 5, after V lost 0 bases and J lost 7 bases. This CDR3 region has 16 residues. CDR1 and CDR2 (germline): SGHRS, YFSETQ. In DNA form, the CDR3 reads TGCGCCAGCAGCTTGGTCCTAGCGGGGGGGCAGAATGAGCAGTTCTTC. It codes for CASSLVLAGGQNEQFF.

This clonotype was seen at least ten times. The V call is TRBV7-2, the J call TRBJ2-3, with a weak D call TRBD2 (6 bases). CDR3 length: 17 residues. V was shortened by 2 bases and J by 5 bases, with 20 bases between the two germline ends. Germline assignment: CDR1 SGHTA and CDR2 FQGNSA. In nucleotides, the CDR3 is TGTGCCAGCAGCTTACTGGGCGGGGCTAGCCGGAAAGATACGCAGTATTTT. Its translation: CASSLLGGASRKDTQYF.

There are many counts of this clonotype. This sequence joins TRBV5-4 and TRBJ2-1; 8 bases fit TRBD2. The CDR3 has 14 amino acids. J gave up 5 bases and V 4 bases, and 5 bases lay outside the gene matches. The germline CDR1 and CDR2 sequences are SGHNT and YYREEE (reference sequence). The CDR3 region is CASSPTSGHNEQFF. In nucleotides, the CDR3 is TGTGCCAGCAGCCCCACTAGCGGCCACAATGAGCAGTTCTTC.

This clonotype was seen many times. The CDR3 here is CASSSNRPGTVLSSYNEQFF. CDR3 nucleotide sequence: TGCGCCAGCAGCTCGAATCGTCCCGGGACAGTGTTGAGCTCCTACAATGAGCAGTTCTTC. The chain couples TRBV5-1 to TRBJ2-1; TRBD1 agrees at 7 bases. The trim removed 3 bases at V and 0 bases at J, leaving 18 bases unmatched. CDR1 is SGHRS, CDR2 YFSETQ, per germline. This CDR3 contains 20 residues.

At least ten counts were recorded for this clonotype. This CDR3 is CASSEPGRSYEQYF. The CDR3 nucleotides are TGTGCCAGCAGCGAACCAGGCCGGAGTTACGAGCAGTACTTC. The chain couples TRBV9 to TRBJ2-7; D not resolved. CDR3 length: 14 amino acids. The germline V gene encodes CDR1 SGDLS and CDR2 YYNGEE. Trimming pared 3 bases from V and 4 bases from J, leaving 14 bases between.

The rearrangement links TRBV9 to TRBJ2-5; 8 nucleotides match TRBD1. The V gene's germline CDR1 is SGDLS and CDR2 YYNGEE. The CDR3 consists of 16 residues. Germline trimming cut 0 bases from V and 5 bases from J; bases unmatched to any gene: 9. Here the CDR3 reads CASSVDAGGRRETQYF. CDR3 in DNA: TGTGCCAGCAGCGTAGACGCAGGGGGCCGCAGGGAGACCCAGTACTTC.

In this sample, this clonotype turned up many times. The chain couples TRBV4-3 to TRBJ1-4, with D hard to call. Germline-derived CDR1 and CDR2 are LGHNA and YSLEER. Deletions cut 4 bases from V and 11 bases from J, with 14 bases between. The CDR3 covers 13 residues. CDR3 DNA: TGCGCCAGCAGCCCCAGGAGGTCCGGTAAACTGTTTTTT. It specifies CASSPRRSGKLFF.